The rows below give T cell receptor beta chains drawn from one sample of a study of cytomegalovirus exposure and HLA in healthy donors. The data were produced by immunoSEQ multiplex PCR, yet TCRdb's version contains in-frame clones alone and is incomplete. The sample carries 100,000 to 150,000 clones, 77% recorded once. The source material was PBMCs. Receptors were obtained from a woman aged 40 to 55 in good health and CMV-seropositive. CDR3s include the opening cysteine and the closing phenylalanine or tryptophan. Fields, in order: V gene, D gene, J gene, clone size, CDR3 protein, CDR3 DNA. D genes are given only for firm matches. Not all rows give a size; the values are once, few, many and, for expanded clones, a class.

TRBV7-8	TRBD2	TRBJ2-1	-	CASSSRETGNEQFF	TGTGCCAGCAGCTCGCGGGAGACCGGCAATGAGCAGTTCTTC
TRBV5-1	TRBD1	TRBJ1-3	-	CASSTPSGGSGNTIYF	TGCGCCAGCAGCACCCCGTCAGGGGGCTCTGGAAACACCATATATTTT
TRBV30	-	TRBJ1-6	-	CAWSSGRVNSPLHF	TGTGCCTGGAGCTCTGGCAGGGTTAATTCACCCCTCCACTTT
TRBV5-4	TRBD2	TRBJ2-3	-	CASSSGRGTDTQYF	TGTGCCAGCTCTAGCGGGAGGGGAACAGATACGCAGTATTTT
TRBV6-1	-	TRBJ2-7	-	CASRVYRDSSYEQYF	TGTGCCAGCAGGGTTTACAGGGATAGCTCCTACGAGCAGTACTTC
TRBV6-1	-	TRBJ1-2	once	CASSPSGGREGYTF	TGTGCCAGCAGTCCTAGCGGGGGGAGGGAGGGCTACACCTTC
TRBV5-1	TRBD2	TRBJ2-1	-	CASSLAGGGNEQFF	TGCGCCAGCAGCTTAGCGGGAGGGGGCAATGAGCAGTTCTTC
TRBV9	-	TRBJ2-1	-	CASSPRLVVNEQFF	TGTGCCAGCAGCCCACGACTAGTGGTTAATGAGCAGTTCTTC
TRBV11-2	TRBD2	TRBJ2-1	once	CASSHRAGEVEQFF	TGTGCCAGCAGCCATCGAGCGGGAGAGGTAGAGCAGTTCTTC
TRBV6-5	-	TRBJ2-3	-	CASSYSSPSSTDTQYF	TGTGCCAGCAGTTACTCGAGCCCTTCTAGCACAGATACGCAGTATTTT
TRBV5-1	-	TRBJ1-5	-	CASSLDGFNQPQHF	TGCGCCAGCAGCTTGGATGGCTTCAATCAGCCCCAGCATTTT
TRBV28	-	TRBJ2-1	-	CASSLGTSRRGNEQFF	TGTGCCAGCAGTTTAGGGACCTCTCGGCGGGGCAATGAGCAGTTCTTC
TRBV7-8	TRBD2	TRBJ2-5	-	CASSELAALEEQYF	TGTGCCAGCAGCGAACTAGCGGCCTTGGAAGAGCAGTACTTC
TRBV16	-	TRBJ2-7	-	CASSQWVGGEQYF	TGTGCCAGCAGCCAATGGGTCGGGGGCGAGCAGTACTTC
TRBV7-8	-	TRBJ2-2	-	CASSLVRTGELFF	TGTGCCAGCAGCTTAGTGAGGACCGGGGAGCTGTTTTTT
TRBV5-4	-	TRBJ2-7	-	CASSLGQFYEQYF	TGTGCCAGCAGCTTGGGACAGTTCTACGAGCAGTACTTC
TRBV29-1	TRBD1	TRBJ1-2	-	CSVDETWTGGNGYTF	TGCAGCGTTGATGAAACCTGGACAGGGGGAAATGGCTACACCTTC
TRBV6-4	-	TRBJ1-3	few	CASMAVSGNTIYF	TGTGCCAGCATGGCAGTCTCTGGAAACACCATATATTTT
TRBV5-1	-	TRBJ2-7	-	CASSGGYEQYF	TGCGCCAGCAGCGGGGGGTACGAGCAGTACTTC
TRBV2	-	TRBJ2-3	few	CASSVRRPGTDTQYF	TGTGCCAGCAGTGTAAGACGACCGGGGACAGATACGCAGTATTTT